This T cell receptor (beta chain) was obtained from a study of T cell repertoires in aging, cancer and after chemotherapy. TRB rearrangements spanning V, D and J were amplified using mixed TRB-A/B primers. MiXCR was run by TCRdb on the multiplex PCR reads, yielding one entry per CDR3 protein. The table records about 12,000 distinct CDR3 sequences, around 29% of them present only once. Amplification of TCR beta used genomic DNA extracted from peripheral blood. Germline V lookup: CDR1 LNHDA, CDR2 SQIVND (reference sequence). V gave up 5 bases and J gave up 9 bases; unmatched junction bases: 13. The CDR3 runs 16 residues.

This receptor was taken from a human donor in good health. The donor label of this sample is uncertain. This chain joins TRBV19 and TRBJ2-3; TRBD1 matches 11 bases. Sequencing was carried out using blood. The CDR3 region is CASSARTGGPPNTQYF. DNA of the CDR3: TGTGCCAGTAGTGCCCGGACAGGGGGCCCCCCGAACACGCAGTATTTT.